This T cell receptor (beta chain) appears in the sequencing data of a study of blood T cell repertoires in COVID-19. Study overall: Samples of COVID-19 (acute and convalescent) were obtained from the United States, Italy and Spain. PBMCs, B-cell-depleted T cells, or T cells were the source of the cDNA or gDNA that made up the material.

Repertoires were generated with immunoSEQ multiplex PCR, while TCRdb's copy carries only in-frame clones and drops some. This sample carries about 260,000 clones, nearly 90% of them seen once, and the ten largest clones take 0.7%. Germline V gene data show CDR1 as LGHNA and CDR2 as YSLEER. This CDR3 spans 16 amino acids. V lost 1 base, J lost 2 bases, and 3 bases stayed unmatched. The chain joins TRBV4-3 to TRBJ2-1, with TRBD2 matching 9 bases. This receptor was obtained from a human donor in a cohort sampled during active COVID-19. Material: peripheral blood. As DNA, the CDR3 is TGCGCCAGCAGCCAAGGGGCGGGAGGGCCCTACAATGAGCAGTTCTTC. Translation gives CASSQGAGGPYNEQFF.